This passage covers 20 T cell receptor beta chains from one sample sequenced in a study of CD8+ T cells in alopecia areata. cDNA reverse transcribed from extracted RNA served as the sequencing template. Produced via immunoSEQ multiplex PCR; TCRdb's table is partial and in-frame only. The data contain 150,000 to 200,000 clones, 55% of them singletons. The specimen sequenced was CD4+ T cells sorted from blood. These receptors all come from a human donor in good health.

In its sample, this clone was seen a few times. The genes are TRBV4-1 and TRBJ2-7, with a tentative D call TRBD1 (6 bases). V was clipped by 4 bases and J by 2 bases, with 15 bases between them. CDR1 and CDR2 (germline): MGHRA, YSYEKL. The CDR3 loop spans 15 amino acids. The DNA of the CDR3 is TGCGCCAGCAGCCCTTGGACAGTCCCTACCTACGAGCAGTACTTC. This sequence encodes CASSPWTVPTYEQYF.

The genes are TRBV29-1 and TRBJ2-7; 12 bases are shared with TRBD2. The CDR3 is 13 amino acids. Trimming took 6 bases from V and 6 from J; bases not matched to a gene: 6. Germline V CDR1 and CDR2: SQVTM, ANQGSEA. The CDR3 reads CSVLAGGRGEQYF. Written as DNA, the CDR3 is TGCAGCGTGCTAGCGGGAGGGCGAGGCGAGCAGTACTTC.

This chain links TRBV25-1 with TRBJ1-1; tentatively, D is TRBD1 (5 bases). The germline V gene encodes CDR1 MGHDK and CDR2 SYGVNS. Trimming removed 5 bases at V and 2 bases at J, with 12 bases between. There are 14 residues in the CDR3. CDR3 region: CASSYGARNTEAFF. In DNA form, the CDR3 reads TGTGCCAGCAGTTACGGGGCTCGTAACACTGAAGCTTTCTTT.

V usage is TRBV7-6 and J usage is TRBJ2-7; D may be TRBD2 (5 bases). V was cut by 5 bases and J by 7 bases, with 15 bases left in between. The CDR3 runs to 13 residues. CDR1 is SGHVS and CDR2 is FNYEAQ in the germline V gene. CDR3 nucleotide sequence: TGTGCCAGCAGCCAATCCCTAGAGGGAGAGCAGTACTTC. It yields the protein CASSQSLEGEQYF.

This clone was recorded a few times. Other DNA sequences from this sample encode an identical CDR3 as well. The chain couples TRBV9 to TRBJ1-1; tentatively, D is TRBD1 (5 bases). The V end lost 0 bases, the J end lost 5 bases, and 8 bases lay between the germline ends. The germline gives CDR1 SGDLS, CDR2 YYNGEE. The CDR3 extends over 13 amino acids. The CDR3 region is CASSVVEGTEAFF. DNA for the CDR3: TGTGCCAGCAGCGTAGTGGAGGGGACTGAAGCTTTCTTT.

Here the CDR3 reads CASSLPGAVEQYF. The CDR3, as DNA: TGCGCCAGCAGCCTACCGGGGGCGGTCGAGCAGTACTTC. V gene TRBV4-1 combines with J gene TRBJ2-7, with D perhaps given as TRBD1 or TRBD2 (6 bases each). CDR1 is MGHRA, CDR2 YSYEKL, per germline. This CDR3 has 13 residues. V shed 4 bases and J shed 6 bases, with 13 bases lying between them.

The rearrangement uses TRBV6-1 and TRBJ2-7; D might be TRBD1 or TRBD2, each matching 5 bases. Trimming pared 1 base from V and 2 bases from J, leaving 12 bases between. This CDR3 comprises 15 residues. Germline V gives CDR1 MNHNS, CDR2 SASEGT. The CDR3 DNA reads TGTGCCAGCAGTGAAGGGGGGACGAGGGCCTACGAGCAGTACTTC. Translated: CASSEGGTRAYEQYF.

In its sample, this clone was seen a few times. This rearrangement joins TRBV19 to TRBJ1-1; perhaps TRBD1 as D (5 bases). This CDR3 has 16 amino acids. Germline V gene data show CDR1 as LNHDA and CDR2 as SQIVND (reference sequence). The V end lost 3 bases, the J end lost 1 base, and 15 bases lay between the germline ends. CDR3: CASSMTRDLTNTEAFF. The CDR3 nucleotides read TGTGCCAGTAGTATGACCCGGGACCTAACGAACACTGAAGCTTTCTTT.

This clone occurred a few times. The rearrangement links TRBV29-1 to TRBJ2-3; D possibly corresponds to TRBD1 (5 bases). This CDR3 is 12 amino acids long. Trimming pared 4 bases from V and 4 bases from J, leaving 9 bases between. CDR1 SQVTM and CDR2 ANQGSEA come from the germline V gene. CDR3 sequence (DNA): TGCAGCGTTGTGTTCAGGGCAGATACGCAGTATTTT. Encoded protein: CSVVFRADTQYF.

The J gene is TRBJ2-7, the V gene TRBV6-1, with unresolved D. Germline values: CDR1 MNHNS, CDR2 SASEGT. The V gene lost 5 bases and the J gene lost 3 bases, with 11 bases spanning the gap. CDR3 length: 13 residues. Here the CDR3 reads CASSRSSDYEQYF. CDR3 nucleotide sequence: TGTGCCAGCAGTAGGTCTTCTGACTACGAGCAGTACTTC.

The chain is built from TRBV2 and TRBJ2-3, with TRBD2 matching over 8 bases. This CDR3 comprises 15 residues. V shed 7 bases, J shed 0 bases, and the junction held 6 bases outside the gene matches. Germline V gives CDR1 SNHLY, CDR2 FYNNEI. CDR3 nucleotide sequence: TGTGCCAGCACACTAGCGGCTCTGAGCACAGATACGCAGTATTTT. It translates to CASTLAALSTDTQYF.

This clone was observed a handful of times. The chain recombines TRBV14 with TRBJ2-2; 8 bases agree with TRBD2. Unmatched junction bases numbered 8, after V lost 5 bases and J lost 3 bases. This CDR3 is built from 16 residues. Germline V gives CDR1 SGHDN, CDR2 FVKESK. DNA of the CDR3: TGTGCCAGCAGCGAAACTAGCGGACAGTACACCGGGGAGCTGTTTTTT. It translates to CASSETSGQYTGELFF.

This clone came up a few times. V gene TRBV7-9 combines with J gene TRBJ2-1; D remains ambiguous. The germline CDR1 and CDR2 sequences are SEHNR and FQNEAQ (reference sequence). The ends were cut back, 5 bases at V and 7 bases at J, with 9 bases in the middle. The CDR3 sequence is 12 residues long. CDR3: CASSARRNEQFF. The CDR3 DNA sequence: TGTGCCAGCAGCGCCCGACGAAATGAGCAGTTCTTC.

There are a few counts of this clone. The chain has TRBV27 and TRBJ1-1; D may be TRBD1 (5 bases). The CDR3 has 15 residues. The V end was cut by 5 bases, the J end by 5 bases, with 18 bases between. Per germline, CDR1 MNHEY and CDR2 SMNVEV (reference sequence). In nucleotides, the CDR3 is TGTGCCAGCAGTCCGCTGGACATTTTTAAGACTGAAGCTTTCTTT. Protein product: CASSPLDIFKTEAFF.

The chain employs TRBV7-3 and TRBJ2-2, with 8 positions matching TRBD1. V trimming: 3 bases; J trimming: 6 bases; junction bases outside the gene matches: 3. Per the germline V gene, CDR1 is SGHTA and CDR2 is FQGTGA. The CDR3 length is 14 residues. The CDR3 reads CASSLSTGAGELFF. The DNA of the CDR3 is TGTGCCAGCAGCTTGTCGACAGGGGCCGGGGAGCTGTTTTTT. Supplemented by reference TRBV7-3 and TRBJ2-2, the full variable domain reads GAGVSQTPSNKVTEKGKYVELRCDPISGHTALYWYRQSLGQGPEFLIYFQGTGAADDSGLPNDRFFAVRPEGSVSTLKIQRTERGDSAVYLCASSLSTGAGELFFGEGSRLTVL.

This rearrangement joins TRBV5-6 to TRBJ1-1, with D unresolved. This CDR3 has 12 residues. V dropped 4 bases and J dropped 0 bases, with 4 bases sitting between them. Germline CDR1 reads SGHDT; CDR2 reads YYEEEE. CDR3 sequence (DNA): TGTGCCAGCAGCCGTTTGAACACTGAAGCTTTCTTT. This encodes CASSRLNTEAFF.

The chain carries TRBV27 and TRBJ2-6; D is ambiguous. The germline V gene encodes CDR1 MNHEY and CDR2 SMNVEV (reference sequence). CDR3 length equals 14 residues. V was trimmed by 4 bases and J by 1 base, leaving 5 bases between them. The CDR3 reads CASSSRSGANVLTF. The DNA for the CDR3 is TGTGCCAGCAGTTCCCGATCTGGGGCCAACGTCCTGACTTTC.

J is TRBJ1-2 and V is TRBV10-3; TRBD1 matches at 8 bases. The V segment lost 5 bases and the J segment 7 bases; nucleotides outside the gene matches: 3. Germline CDR1 reads ENHRY; CDR2 reads SYGVKD. The CDR3 loop spans 12 amino acids. The chain's CDR3 is CAISPGGSGYTF. For the CDR3, the DNA is TGTGCCATCAGTCCAGGGGGCTCTGGCTACACCTTC.

This clone was seen more than once but under ten times. This chain links TRBV18 with TRBJ1-3, with D unresolved. CDR3 size: 11 residues. Germline-derived CDR1 and CDR2 are KGHSH and LQKENI. V was shortened by 3 bases and J by 10 bases, with 7 bases between the two germline ends. The CDR3 nucleotides are TGTGCCAGCTCACCCGAGAAGACCATATATTTT. It translates to CASSPEKTIYF.

This chain joins TRBV5-1 and TRBJ1-2, with 10 bases identical to TRBD1. This CDR3 spans 15 amino acids. The V segment lost 0 bases and the J segment 6 bases; nucleotides outside the gene matches: 5. CDR1 is SGHRS and CDR2 is YFSETQ in the germline V gene. CDR3 residues: CASSLAGTGADGYTF. The CDR3 nucleotides read TGCGCCAGCAGCTTGGCCGGGACAGGGGCTGATGGCTACACCTTC.